A single T cell receptor (beta chain) is shown here with its context. Its cognate antigen is unknown. This table comes from immunoSEQ multiplex PCR, and its TCRdb copy is limited to in-frame clones, with some not included. The table includes 14,000 or so clones, around four fifths detected once. This specimen belongs to a study of T cells in tumors after PD-1 blockade. Study at large: Treatment was either pembrolizumab 200 mg every 3 weeks or cemiplimab 350 mg every 2 weeks.

Findings and caveats of the study: Blood contained roughly two fifths of the tumor's TCR clonotypes.

The germline V gene encodes CDR1 MDHEN and CDR2 SYDVKM. This CDR3 has 16 residues. V lost 5 bases to trimming and J lost 8 bases; unmatched junction nucleotides: 12. Sequences were derived from PBMCs, sampled after anti-PD-1 treatment. The clonotype comes from a human donor with basal cell carcinoma. The V and J genes are TRBV28 and TRBJ1-4, with TRBD1 identical over 9 bases. The CDR3 sequence is CASSPTGTGNREKLFF. The CDR3 DNA sequence: TGTGCCAGCAGTCCAACCGGGACAGGGAATAGGGAAAAACTGTTTTTT. Combining the CDR3 with reference TRBV28 and TRBJ1-4 gives the whole variable domain DVKVTQSSRYLVKRTGEKVFLECVQDMDHENMFWYRQDPGLGLRLIYFSYDVKMKEKGDIPEGYSVSREKKERFSLILESASTNQTSMYLCASSPTGTGNREKLFFGSGTQLSVL.